Listed below are T cell receptor beta chains from one sample, sequenced in a study of blood T cell repertoires in COVID-19. Only in-frame clones appear in the TCRdb table, and some are missing; sequencing was by immunoSEQ multiplex PCR. Here the sample spans 280,000 or so clones, approximately 83% being singletons. Source material: peripheral blood. The receptors here all came from a woman aged 45-59 years who had recovered from COVID-19. Both conserved end residues are part of each CDR3. Fields, in order: J gene, V gene, clone size, D gene, CDR3 DNA, CDR3 protein. The D gene is left open where the match is weak. Only part of the rows carry a size: once, few, many, or a class if the clone is expanded.

TRBJ1-2,TRBV19,.,.,TGTGCCAGTAGTATACAGGGAACGGGAGGCTATGGCTACACCTTC,CASSIQGTGGYGYTF
TRBJ2-2,TRBV7-2,few,.,TGTGCCAGCAGCCGGCGGGGGAACACCGGGGAGCTGTTTTTT,CASSRRGNTGELFF
TRBJ1-4,TRBV18,.,TRBD1,TGTGCCAGCTCACCATTGGGACAGGCCAATGAAAAACTGTTTTTT,CASSPLGQANEKLFF
TRBJ1-6,TRBV18,.,.,TGTGCCAGCTCAGTGGAGACCGAACCTCTAGATAATTCACCCCTCCACTTT,CASSVETEPLDNSPLHF
TRBJ2-2,TRBV6-2/TRBV6-3,.,.,TGTGCCAGCTGCCACCCGGGAGTTGGGACCGGGGAGCTGTTTTTT,CASCHPGVGTGELFF
TRBJ2-2,TRBV4-2,.,.,TGTGCCAGCAGCCAAGATTACTCCGTACCCGGGGAGCTGTTTTTT,CASSQDYSVPGELFF
TRBJ2-7,TRBV28,.,TRBD2,TGTGCCAGCAGTCCCCGATTGTTCCGGGAGGCGACCTACGAGCAGTACTTC,CASSPRLFREATYEQYF
TRBJ2-3,TRBV6-7,.,TRBD2,TGTGCCAGGGGGACTAGCGGAGACACAGATACGCAGTATTTT,CARGTSGDTDTQYF
TRBJ2-5,TRBV24-1,.,.,TGTGCCACCAGTGATTCGACTAGACAAGAGACCCAGTACTTC,CATSDSTRQETQYF
TRBJ2-3,TRBV9,.,TRBD2,TGTGCCAGCAGCGCTAGCGGGGGGGCCGCAGATACGCAGTATTTT,CASSASGGAADTQYF
TRBJ2-2,TRBV9,.,.,TGTGCCAGCAGCGTAACTACCGGGGAGCTGTTTTTT,CASSVTTGELFF
TRBJ2-3,TRBV6-2/TRBV6-3,.,.,TGTGCCAGCAGCAAGGCGGTTTGGGCGGGACGGCGTACAGATACGCAGTATTTT,CASSKAVWAGRRTDTQYF
TRBJ1-6,TRBV2,.,.,TGTGCCAGCAGTGAACGGCAGGGAATATCCTATAATTCACCCCTCCACTTT,CASSERQGISYNSPLHF
TRBJ1-5,TRBV19,few,.,TGTGCCAGTAGTCTCACCCTCGCCACGGTTAGCAATCAGCCCCAGCATTTT,CASSLTLATVSNQPQHF
TRBJ1-3,TRBV7-3,.,.,TGTGCCAGCAGCTTAAGCGGGGGATATGGAAACACCATATATTTT,CASSLSGGYGNTIYF
TRBJ2-7,TRBV18,.,.,TGTGCCAGCTCACCATTTCAGGCAGAAAAGGAGCAGTACTTC,CASSPFQAEKEQYF
TRBJ1-6,TRBV27,once,.,TGTGCCAGCAGTCTCAGTTCCGGGAGTCAGGGTCCCTATAATTCACCCCTCCACTTT,CASSLSSGSQGPYNSPLHF
TRBJ2-7,TRBV2,.,.,TGTGCCAGCAGCCCAGGGGCGTGGGAGCAGTACTTC,CASSPGAWEQYF
TRBJ2-7,TRBV6-5,.,.,TGTGCCAGCAGGAACCTACAGGGTCGGCAGTACTTC,CASRNLQGRQYF
TRBJ2-2,TRBV25-1,.,.,TGTGCCAGCAGTGAAACGGGGGTAGGAGGGGCCGGGGAGCTGTTTTTT,CASSETGVGGAGELFF
TRBJ1-1,TRBV7-2,.,.,TGTGCCAGCAGCTTACCCCCGACTGAAGCTTTCTTT,CASSLPPTEAFF
TRBJ1-6,TRBV4-2,.,TRBD1,TGTGCCAGCAGCCAAGATCAAAGGACAGGGAATTCACCCCTCCACTTT,CASSQDQRTGNSPLHF
TRBJ2-7,TRBV11-2,.,.,TGTGCCAGCAGTCTTGCGTACGAGCAGTACTTC,CASSLAYEQYF
TRBJ2-1,TRBV28,once,TRBD2,TGTGCCAGCAGTTTAAGCGGGGGTGCCAATGAGCAGTTCTTC,CASSLSGGANEQFF
TRBJ2-1,TRBV7-9,.,.,TGTGCCAGCAGCGGAAAGGACAGTTACAATGAGCAGTTCTTC,CASSGKDSYNEQFF
TRBJ2-1,TRBV5-5,.,.,TGTGCCAGCAGCTTGGTGGCAGGTATTAACAATGAGCAGTTCTTC,CASSLVAGINNEQFF
TRBJ2-7,TRBV7-2,.,.,TGTGCCAGACAAGACTACGAGCAGTACTTC,CARQDYEQYF
TRBJ2-2,TRBV7-5,.,.,TGTGTCGCGGGAAAGGGGCGCAACACCGGGGAGCTGTTTTTT,CVAGKGRNTGELFF
TRBJ2-3,TRBV7-7,.,TRBD2,TGTGCCAGCAGCCCAGGACTAGCGGGAGCCTCTGACACGCAGTATTTT,CASSPGLAGASDTQYF
TRBJ2-7,TRBV28,.,.,TGTGCCAGCCATACCGGGTTAACCTACGAGCAGTACTTC,CASHTGLTYEQYF
TRBJ1-2,TRBV7-9,.,.,TGTGCCAGCAGCTCCCCGGGAGCCCACTATGGCTACACCTTC,CASSSPGAHYGYTF
TRBJ1-6,TRBV27,.,.,TGTGCCAGCAGTGTGCGTGGTAATTCACCCCTCCACTTT,CASSVRGNSPLHF
TRBJ2-7,TRBV18,once,.,TGTGCCAGCTCACCACAAATCCAGGGTTCGGGTGACGAGCAGTACTTC,CASSPQIQGSGDEQYF
TRBJ2-6,TRBV7-2,few,.,TGTGCCAGCAGCACCGGAGGATTCGCCAACGTCCTGACTTTC,CASSTGGFANVLTF
TRBJ1-4,TRBV4-2,.,.,TGTGCCAGCAGCCAAGAAACAGGTAGTAAAAAACTGTTTTTT,CASSQETGSKKLFF
TRBJ2-3,TRBV5-1,.,TRBD1,TGCGCCAGCAGCATCCGCGGGACAGGGGAGAAAGATACGCAGTATTTT,CASSIRGTGEKDTQYF
TRBJ2-3,TRBV27,.,TRBD2,TGTGCCAGCAGTTCGGGACTAGCGGGTGGGACGCAGTATTTT,CASSSGLAGGTQYF
TRBJ1-1,TRBV24-1,.,.,TGTGCCACCAGCAATGGACAGTTCACTGAAGCTTTCTTT,CATSNGQFTEAFF
TRBJ2-3,TRBV9,.,.,TGTGCCAGCAGCGTAATCGGGTCGGGGGGCCCAGATACGCAGTATTTT,CASSVIGSGGPDTQYF
TRBJ1-1,TRBV28,.,TRBD1,TGTGCCAGCAGTACAACCGGGACAGGGGGCAACACTGAAGCTTTCTTT,CASSTTGTGGNTEAFF
TRBJ2-2,TRBV15,.,TRBD1,TGTGCCACCAGAACTAAAGGGACAGCCGAGGACACCGGGGAGCTGTTTTTT,CATRTKGTAEDTGELFF
TRBJ1-1,TRBV9,.,TRBD1,TGTGCCAGCAGCGTCGGACAGGTCCTCACGAACACTGAAGCTTTCTTT,CASSVGQVLTNTEAFF
TRBJ1-1,TRBV4-3,.,.,TGCGCCAGCAGCCAAGAAGCCCGGGGTTTAGGGGGCACTGAAGCTTTCTTT,CASSQEARGLGGTEAFF
TRBJ1-2,TRBV27,.,.,TGTGCCAGCAGTTTCCGGGACATGGTTGGCTACACCTTC,CASSFRDMVGYTF
TRBJ2-5,TRBV18,.,.,TGTGCCAGCTCACCTACTGGGGGGATCGAGACCCAGTACTTC,CASSPTGGIETQYF
TRBJ2-7,TRBV19,.,TRBD2,TGTGCCAGTAGTGGGACTAGCGGATCCTACGAGCAGTACTTC,CASSGTSGSYEQYF
TRBJ1-1,TRBV18,.,.,TGTGCCAGCTCTACGGGGGGCGTAGCGGTGAACACTGAAGCTTTCTTT,CASSTGGVAVNTEAFF
TRBJ1-4,TRBV5-1,.,.,TGCGCCAGCAGCTTGGCCCTGAGCGCAACTAATGAAAAACTGTTTTTT,CASSLALSATNEKLFF